This entry concerns a single TCR beta chain. The V segment lost 1 base and the J segment 2 bases; nucleotides outside the gene matches: 4. The CDR3 spans 16 residues. From germline, CDR1 is KGHSH and CDR2 LQKENI. Clones were sequenced by immunoSEQ multiplex PCR, and TCRdb holds only the in-frame ones, with some missing. The sample shows tens of thousands of clones, roughly 89% of them seen only once. This sample stems from a study of T cell changes during pregnancy in multiple sclerosis. This TCR was sampled from a female donor with multiple sclerosis, enrolled in a pregnancy study. The input for sequencing was peripheral blood, taken in the second trimester of pregnancy. The chain has TRBV18 and TRBJ2-3, with TRBD2 matching 9 bases. CDR3 loop: CASSPLQRGATDTQYF. The DNA of the CDR3 is TGTGCCAGCTCACCACTTCAGCGGGGGGCCACAGATACGCAGTATTTT.